Sequencing of this TCR beta chain was carried out in a study of T cell responses to AZD1222 COVID-19 vaccine. The protocol was immunoSEQ multiplex PCR, while the TCRdb copy is restricted to in-frame clones and leaves out a portion. The sample yields 130,000 or so clones, 90% seen once. The V gene's germline CDR1 is SGHTA and CDR2 FQGTGA. This CDR3 is 15 amino acids long. Trimming removed 5 bases from V and 4 bases from J, with 16 bases in between. This clonotype was sampled from an adult in good health. The sequences come from peripheral blood, collected on day 0 of AZD1222 vaccination. The V gene is TRBV7-3, the J gene TRBJ2-3, with D perhaps TRBD2 (6 bases). The CDR3 nucleotides are TGTGCCAGCAGCCGAGGAGGCAGGGAGGCAGATACGCAGTATTTT. It translates to CASSRGGREADTQYF.